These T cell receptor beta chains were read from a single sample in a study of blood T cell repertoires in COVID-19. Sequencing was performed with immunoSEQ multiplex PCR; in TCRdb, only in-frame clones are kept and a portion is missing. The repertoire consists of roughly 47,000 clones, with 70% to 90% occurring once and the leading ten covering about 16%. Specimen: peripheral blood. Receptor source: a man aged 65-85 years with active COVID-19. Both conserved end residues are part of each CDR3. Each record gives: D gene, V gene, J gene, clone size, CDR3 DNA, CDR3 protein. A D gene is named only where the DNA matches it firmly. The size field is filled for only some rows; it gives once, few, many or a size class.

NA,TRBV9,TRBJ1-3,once,TGTGCCAGCAGCGTAGGGGCAGGGTTCGGAAACACCATATATTTT,CASSVGAGFGNTIYF
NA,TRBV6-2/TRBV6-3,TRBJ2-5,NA,TGTGCCAGCAGCCTCTGGTCTAAACAAGAGACCCAGTACTTC,CASSLWSKQETQYF
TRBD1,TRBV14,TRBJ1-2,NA,TGTGCCAGCAGCCCATACAGGACAGGGGCTAACTATGGCTACACCTTC,CASSPYRTGANYGYTF
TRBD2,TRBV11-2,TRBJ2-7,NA,TGTGCCAGCAGCTTGGGAGCGGGGGGGCCTAGGGAGCAGTACTTC,CASSLGAGGPREQYF
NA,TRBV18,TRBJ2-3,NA,TGTGCCAGCTCACCACCCGGCGGAAGCACAGATACGCAGTATTTT,CASSPPGGSTDTQYF
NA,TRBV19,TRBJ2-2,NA,TGTGCCAGTAGTATTTCGGGAATGAGTCCCGGGGAGCTGTTTTTT,CASSISGMSPGELFF
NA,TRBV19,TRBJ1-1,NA,TGTGCCAGTAGTATTTCTGGGAGAGGGCTGAACACTGAAGCTTTCTTT,CASSISGRGLNTEAFF
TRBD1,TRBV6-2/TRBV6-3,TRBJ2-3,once,TGTGCCAGCAGTATACCGGGACAGGTCACAGATACGCAGTATTTT,CASSIPGQVTDTQYF
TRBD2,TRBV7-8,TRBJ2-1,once,TGTGCCAGCAGCTTATTGAGGCGGGGGGGCTCCTTGGATGAGCAGTTCTTC,CASSLLRRGGSLDEQFF
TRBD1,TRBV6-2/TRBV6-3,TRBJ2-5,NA,TGTGCCAGCAGTCTCAGACAGGGGGAGACCCAGTACTTC,CASSLRQGETQYF
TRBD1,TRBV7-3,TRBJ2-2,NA,TGTGCCAGCAGCCACCAGGGACAGACGAACACCGGGGAGCTGTTTTTT,CASSHQGQTNTGELFF
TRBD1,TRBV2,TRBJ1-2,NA,TGTGCCAGCAGCCGGGACAGACGTGACTATGGCTACACCTTC,CASSRDRRDYGYTF
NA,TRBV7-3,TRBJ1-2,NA,TGTGCCAGCAGCCCCTCAACATCAGGACAGCTCGCTGGCTACACCTTC,CASSPSTSGQLAGYTF
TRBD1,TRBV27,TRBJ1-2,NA,TGTGCCAGCAGTTTCTCCGGGACAGGGAATGGCTACACCTTC,CASSFSGTGNGYTF
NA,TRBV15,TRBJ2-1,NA,TGTGCCACCAACCGCGGGGAATCCGACAATGAGCAGTTCTTC,CATNRGESDNEQFF
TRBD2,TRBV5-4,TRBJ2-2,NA,TGTGCCAGCAGCTCGCCTAGCGGGTCGAACACCGGGGAGCTGTTTTTT,CASSSPSGSNTGELFF
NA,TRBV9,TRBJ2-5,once,TGTGCCAGCAGCCCTCCCGGGAAGCAAGAGACCCAGTACTTC,CASSPPGKQETQYF
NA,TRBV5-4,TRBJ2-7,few,TGTGCCAGCAGCTTGGGGGTTGACAGGTACGAGCAGTACTTC,CASSLGVDRYEQYF
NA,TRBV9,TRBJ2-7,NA,TGTGCCAGCAGCGTAGCGGGGACACTGGACTACGAGCAGTACTTC,CASSVAGTLDYEQYF
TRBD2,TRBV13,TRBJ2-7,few,TGTGCCAGCAGCTTAGATGTAGCGGGTGCTGTAACCCCTCTTTACGAGCAGTACTTC,CASSLDVAGAVTPLYEQYF
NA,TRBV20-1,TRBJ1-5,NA,TGCAGTGCTAGTGGTTGGCAGTTCAATCAGCCCCAGCATTTT,CSASGWQFNQPQHF
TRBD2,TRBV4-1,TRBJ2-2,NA,TGCGCCAGCAGCCAAGGTTGGGGAGGGACCGGGGAGCTGTTTTTT,CASSQGWGGTGELFF
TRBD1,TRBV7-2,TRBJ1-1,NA,TGTGCCAGCAGCTCCCAGGGACAGATGAACACTGAAGCTTTCTTT,CASSSQGQMNTEAFF
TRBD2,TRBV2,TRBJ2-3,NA,TGTGCCAGCACCCTGGCGGGGGGGAGCACAGATACGCAGTATTTT,CASTLAGGSTDTQYF
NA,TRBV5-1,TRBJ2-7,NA,TGCGCCAGCAGCTTGGCAGGGGCCGCCTACGAGCAGTACTTC,CASSLAGAAYEQYF
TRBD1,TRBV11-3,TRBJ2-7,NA,TGTGCCAGCAGCTTAGACCGACAGGGGGACGAGCAGTACTTC,CASSLDRQGDEQYF
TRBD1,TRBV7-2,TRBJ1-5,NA,TGTGCCAGCAGCTTTGGACAGGGGGGCAATCAGCCCCAGCATTTT,CASSFGQGGNQPQHF
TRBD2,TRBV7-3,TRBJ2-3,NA,TGTGCCAGCAGCTTTAGCGGGGGGCAGACAGATACGCAGTATTTT,CASSFSGGQTDTQYF
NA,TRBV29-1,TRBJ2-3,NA,TGCAGCGTTGGGTCCCTCGGAGATACGCAGTATTTT,CSVGSLGDTQYF
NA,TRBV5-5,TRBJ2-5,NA,TGTGCCAGCAGCTTTCCCTCAGGGGTGTACCAAGAGACCCAGTACTTC,CASSFPSGVYQETQYF
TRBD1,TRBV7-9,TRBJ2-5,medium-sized,TGTGCCAGCAGCTTATCCGGGACAGTTGGAGAGACCCAGTACTTC,CASSLSGTVGETQYF